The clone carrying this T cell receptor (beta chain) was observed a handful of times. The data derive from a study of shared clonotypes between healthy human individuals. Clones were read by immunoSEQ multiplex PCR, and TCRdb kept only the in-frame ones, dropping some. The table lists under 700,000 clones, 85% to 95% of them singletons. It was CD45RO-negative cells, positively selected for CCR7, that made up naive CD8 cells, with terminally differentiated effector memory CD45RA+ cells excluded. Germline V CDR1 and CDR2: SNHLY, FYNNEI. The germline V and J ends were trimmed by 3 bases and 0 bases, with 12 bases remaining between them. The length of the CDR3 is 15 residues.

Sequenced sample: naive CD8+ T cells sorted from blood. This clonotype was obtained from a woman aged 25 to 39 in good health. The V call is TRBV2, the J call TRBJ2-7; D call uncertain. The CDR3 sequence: CASSDWGLSSYEQYF. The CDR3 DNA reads TGTGCCAGCAGTGACTGGGGTCTGAGCTCCTACGAGCAGTACTTC.